The 18 T cell receptor beta chains below all came from one sample that was sequenced in a study of vaccination effects on CD4 cells after COVID-19 (dated by TCRdb to between 2021 and 2023). Libraries were constructed by the immunoSEQ multiplex PCR assay. Drawn from immuneACCESS, this table holds only the in-frame rearrangements with V and J called that TCRdb kept. Clones are partly lost; checked studies trace under half to an unresolved V gene and leave the rest unexplained. The sample contains over 60,000 clones, around 70% of them found a single time. The ten most abundant clones make up less than 2% of the sample. In the ViraFEST assay, PBMC were stimulated with viral peptide pools, and antigen-specific CD4+ T cell clonotypes were then identified by expansion using TCR sequencing. After around eleven days of culture, CD4+ T cells were isolated with the EasySep CD4+ T cell isolation kit. Each participant received two doses of an mRNA SARS-CoV-2 vaccine, either BNT162b2 or mRNA-1273.

Antigens of these TCRs are unknown. This specimen was CD4+ T cells from PBMCs cultured with HCoV-229E spike peptides, taken after COVID-19 vaccination. This sample's cell subset or site label indicates: HCoV-229E spike overlapping peptide pool stimulation. The source of these receptors is a human donor who received a COVID-19 vaccine.

The V call is TRBV6-2 or TRBV6-3, the J call TRBJ1-2, with 7 bases aligning to TRBD1. CDR3 length equals 15 residues. Germline-derived CDR1 and CDR2 are MNHEY and SVGEGT. Trimming took 5 bases from V and 5 from J; bases not matched to a gene: 11. The CDR3 sequence is CASSSHYDRDYGYTF. The CDR3 bases are TGTGCCAGCAGTAGCCACTATGACAGGGATTATGGCTACACCTTC.

V is TRBV6-5 and J is TRBJ1-5; weak D call: TRBD1 (5 bases). V shed 6 bases and J shed 6 bases, with 12 bases lying between them. From germline, CDR1 is MNHEY and CDR2 SVGAGI. CDR3 length: 13 amino acids. The CDR3 bases are TGTGCCAGCAGGCCAACAGGTAGTCAGCCCCAGCATTTT. This gives the protein CASRPTGSQPQHF.

This clone was observed a handful of times. V gene TRBV9 combines with J gene TRBJ2-5, with D uncertain. Germline loops: CDR1 SGDLS, CDR2 YYNGEE. This CDR3 spans 14 amino acids. V was cut by 4 bases and J by 4 bases, with 14 bases left in between. Written as DNA, the CDR3 is TGTGCCAGCAGCCCTGGTTCTAGGGCAGAGACCCAGTACTTC. Amino acid sequence: CASSPGSRAETQYF.

This chain uses TRBV11-1 with TRBJ2-3; no clear D gene. CDR1 and CDR2 from the germline V gene are SGHAT and FQDESV (reference sequence). Trimming pared 1 base from V and 8 bases from J, leaving 13 bases between. CDR3 length: 14 residues. The CDR3 DNA sequence: TGTGCCAGCAGCTTAGTATCCCTTACGGGTACGCAGTATTTT. Encoded protein: CASSLVSLTGTQYF.

The J gene is TRBJ1-1, the V gene TRBV19; D perhaps matches TRBD1 (6 bases). The CDR3 consists of 14 residues. The germline CDR1 and CDR2 sequences are LNHDA and SQIVND (reference sequence). The germline V and J ends were trimmed by 4 bases and 1 base, with 10 bases remaining between them. CDR3 sequence: CASSTSTGNTEAFF. The CDR3 nucleotides read TGTGCCAGTAGTACGTCGACAGGGAACACTGAAGCTTTCTTT.

CDR3 sequence: CASSSSGGQGTDTQYF. The DNA of the CDR3 is TGCGCCAGCAGCTCGAGCGGGGGGCAAGGCACAGATACGCAGTATTTT. The V call is TRBV5-1, the J call TRBJ2-3, with 9 bases fitting TRBD2. Germline assignment: CDR1 SGHRS and CDR2 YFSETQ. V shed 3 bases, J shed 1 base, and the junction held 6 bases outside the gene matches. CDR3 length: 16 residues.

The chain links TRBV5-1 to TRBJ1-1, with TRBD1 identical over 10 bases. J was trimmed by 2 bases and V by 9 bases; bases with no gene match: 4. Per germline, CDR1 SGHRS and CDR2 YFSETQ. This CDR3 is built from 13 residues. The CDR3 DNA sequence: TGCGCCACGGGACAGGGGCAAAACACTGAAGCTTTCTTT. Protein product: CATGQGQNTEAFF.

This clone came up a few times. The chain's CDR3 is CASSEDPTINYGYTF. The DNA for the CDR3 is TGTGCCAGCAGCGAAGACCCGACTATTAACTATGGCTACACCTTC. The chain has TRBV5-6 and TRBJ1-2, with D unresolved. There are 15 residues in the CDR3. Germline V CDR1 and CDR2: SGHDT, YYEEEE. The ends were cut back, 4 bases at V and 1 base at J, with 14 bases in the middle.

V gene TRBV18 combines with J gene TRBJ2-7; 10 bases match TRBD1. Germline V lookup: CDR1 KGHSH, CDR2 LQKENI. V was clipped by 6 bases and J by 2 bases; unmatched bases: 1. This CDR3 is built from 13 residues. CDR3 region: CASSGQGAYEQYV. In nucleotides, the CDR3 is TGTGCCAGCTCCGGACAGGGGGCCTACGAGCAGTACGTC.

This clone was recorded a few times. This chain links TRBV5-1 with TRBJ1-2; tentative D call: TRBD1 (6 bases). The germline CDR1 and CDR2 sequences are SGHRS and YFSETQ. Trimming shortened V by 2 bases and J by 3 bases, and 11 bases separated the two germline ends. The CDR3 runs to 14 residues. The CDR3 here is CASSFGDKDYGYTF. The CDR3 bases are TGCGCCAGCAGCTTCGGGGACAAAGACTATGGCTACACCTTC. Full variable domain (outside the CDR3, taken from reference TRBV5-1 and TRBJ1-2): KAGVTQTPRYLIKTRGQQVTLSCSPISGHRSVSWYQQTPGQGLQFLFEYFSETQRNKGNFPGRFSGRQFSNSRSEMNVSTLELGDSALYLCASSFGDKDYGYTFGSGTRLTVV.

This clone was seen once. J is TRBJ2-3 and V is TRBV19; D uncertain. The CDR3 consists of 15 residues. Germline CDR1 and CDR2: LNHDA and SQIVND (reference sequence). With 1 base removed from V and 3 bases from J, the gap between germline ends came to 11 bases. This CDR3 is CASSIGLFLTDTQYF. The DNA for the CDR3 is TGTGCCAGTAGTATAGGGCTATTTTTGACAGATACGCAGTATTTT.

V is TRBV7-3 and J is TRBJ2-5; 10 positions match TRBD2. This CDR3 comprises 15 residues. V gave up 5 bases and J gave up 1 base; unmatched junction bases: 4. CDR1 is SGHTA, CDR2 FQGTGA, per germline. The CDR3 DNA follows: TGTGCCAGCAGCCTGCTAGCGGGGGTCCAAGAGACCCAGTACTTC. This codes for CASSLLAGVQETQYF.

This chain links TRBV5-4 with TRBJ2-7; no firm D call. Trimming stripped 2 bases from V and 3 bases from J, with 9 bases between. The CDR3 is 13 amino acids. Germline CDR1 reads SGHNT; CDR2 reads YYREEE (reference sequence). The CDR3 coding sequence is TGTGCCAGCAGCTTCTCTATGGGCTACGAGCAGTACGTC. Translated, it gives CASSFSMGYEQYV.

The rearrangement links TRBV6-1 to TRBJ1-6; D may be TRBD1 (5 bases). CDR3 length: 17 residues. CDR1 and CDR2 (germline): MNHNS, SASEGT. V was clipped by 6 bases and J by 4 bases, with 19 bases between them. Written as DNA, the CDR3 is TGTGCCAGCAGGGAAAGTCCTTCGGGACTATATAATTCACCCCTCCACTTT. It yields the protein CASRESPSGLYNSPLHF.

J is TRBJ1-2 and V is TRBV7-2; perhaps TRBD1 as D (5 bases). V was trimmed by 0 bases and J by 4 bases, leaving 15 bases between them. Germline CDR1 and CDR2: SGHTA and FQGNSA. The CDR3 is made up of 16 amino acids. The CDR3 DNA follows: TGTGCCAGCAGCTTAGCTGGTCCCGACAGACGCTATGGCTACACCTTC. Its protein product is CASSLAGPDRRYGYTF. Full variable domain (outside the CDR3, taken from reference TRBV7-2 and TRBJ1-2): GAGVSQSPSNKVTEKGKDVELRCDPISGHTALYWYRQSLGQGLEFLIYFQGNSAPDKSGLPSDRFSAERTGGSVSTLTIQRTQQEDSAVYLCASSLAGPDRRYGYTFGSGTRLTVV.

V and J are TRBV5-4 and TRBJ1-2; the match to TRBD1 covers 10 bases. Unmatched junction bases numbered 10, after V lost 4 bases and J lost 4 bases. CDR3 length equals 16 residues. CDR1 and CDR2 from the germline V gene are SGHNT and YYREEE (reference sequence). The CDR3 sequence: CASSPRTGGNGYGYTF. The DNA for the CDR3 is TGTGCCAGCAGCCCTCGGACAGGGGGAAATGGCTATGGCTACACCTTC.

The chain employs TRBV18 and TRBJ2-5; no clear D. Between the trimmed V and J ends, which lost 0 bases and 2 bases, there was a span of 1 base. The germline gives CDR1 KGHSH, CDR2 LQKENI. This CDR3 is built from 12 residues. In DNA, the CDR3 is TGTGCCAGCTCACCACCTCAAGAGACCCAGTACTTC. Protein product: CASSPPQETQYF.

V is TRBV3-1 (or the pseudogene TRBV3-2) and J is TRBJ2-5; 8 nucleotides line up with TRBD2. The germline CDR1 and CDR2 sequences are LGHDT and YNNKEL (reference sequence). V trimming: 1 base; J trimming: 5 bases; junction bases outside the gene matches: 3. The CDR3 spans 14 residues. The CDR3: CASSQVRGGETQYF. The CDR3 DNA reads as TGTGCCAGCAGCCAAGTCCGGGGGGGGGAGACCCAGTACTTC.